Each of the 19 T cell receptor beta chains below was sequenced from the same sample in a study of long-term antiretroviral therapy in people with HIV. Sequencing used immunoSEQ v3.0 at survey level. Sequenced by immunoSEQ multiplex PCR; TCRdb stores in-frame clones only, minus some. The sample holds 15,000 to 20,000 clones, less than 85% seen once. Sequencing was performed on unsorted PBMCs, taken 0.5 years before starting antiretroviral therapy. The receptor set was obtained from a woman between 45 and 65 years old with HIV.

The CDR3 DNA reads TGTGCCAGCAGCGTAGGGAACGGAAATGAAAAACTGTTTTTT. Translation gives CASSVGNGNEKLFF. This chain joins TRBV9 and TRBJ1-4; unclear D gene. Per germline, CDR1 SGDLS and CDR2 YYNGEE. V lost 0 bases to trimming and J lost 5 bases, with 8 bases between them. The CDR3 loop spans 14 amino acids. Full variable domain (missing parts from reference TRBV9 and TRBJ1-4): DSGVTQTPKHLITATGQRVTLRCSPRSGDLSVYWYQQSLDQGLQFLIQYYNGEERAKGNILERFSAQQFPDLHSELNLSSLELGDSALYFCASSVGNGNEKLFFGSGTQLSVL.

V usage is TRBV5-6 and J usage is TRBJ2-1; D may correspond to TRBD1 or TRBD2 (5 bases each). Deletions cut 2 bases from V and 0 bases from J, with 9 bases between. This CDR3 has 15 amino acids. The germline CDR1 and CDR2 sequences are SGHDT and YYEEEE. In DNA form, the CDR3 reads TGTGCCAGCAGCTTTTGGGGGAGCTCCTACAATGAGCAGTTCTTC. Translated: CASSFWGSSYNEQFF.

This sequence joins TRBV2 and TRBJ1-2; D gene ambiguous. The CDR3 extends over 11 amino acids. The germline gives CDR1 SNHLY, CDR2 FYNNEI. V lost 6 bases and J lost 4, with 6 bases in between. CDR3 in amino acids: CASSGGYGYTF. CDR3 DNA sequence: TGTGCCAGCAGCGGAGGCTATGGCTACACCTTC. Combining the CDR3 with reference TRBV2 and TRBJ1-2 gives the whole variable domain EPEVTQTPSHQVTQMGQEVILRCVPISNHLYFYWYRQILGQKVEFLVSFYNNEISEKSEIFDDQFSVERPDGSNFTLKIRSTKLEDSAMYFCASSGGYGYTFGSGTRLTVV.

Written as DNA, the CDR3 is TGTGCCAGCACTGGTCTGAACAGGGGTCCCGATACGCAGTATTTT. Protein: CASTGLNRGPDTQYF. The chain combines TRBV7-9 with TRBJ2-3; 7 bases line up with TRBD1. This CDR3 is built from 15 residues. Looked up from germline, CDR1 is SEHNR and CDR2 is FQNEAQ (reference sequence). V lost 7 bases and J lost 6; bases outside the gene matches: 13.

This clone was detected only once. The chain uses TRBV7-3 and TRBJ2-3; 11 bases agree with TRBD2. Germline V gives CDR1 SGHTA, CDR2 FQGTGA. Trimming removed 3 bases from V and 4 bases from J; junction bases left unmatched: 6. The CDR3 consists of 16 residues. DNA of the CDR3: TGTGCCAGCAGCTTTTCGCTAGCGGGGGGAGCAGATACGCAGTATTTT. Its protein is CASSFSLAGGADTQYF.

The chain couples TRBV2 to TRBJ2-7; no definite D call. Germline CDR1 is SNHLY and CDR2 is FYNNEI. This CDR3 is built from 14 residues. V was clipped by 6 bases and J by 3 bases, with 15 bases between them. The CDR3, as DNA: TGTGCCAGCAGGCCGGGCCAAACGATCTACGAGCAGTACTTC. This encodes CASRPGQTIYEQYF.

The CDR3 protein is CASSWTGRNTEAFF. The CDR3 nucleotides read TGCGCCAGCAGCTGGACAGGGCGGAACACTGAAGCTTTCTTT. V usage is TRBV5-1 and J usage is TRBJ1-1; TRBD1 aligns across 8 bases. In germline, CDR1 is SGHRS, CDR2 YFSETQ. This CDR3 spans 14 amino acids. Germline trimming cut 3 bases from V and 1 base from J; bases unmatched to any gene: 2.

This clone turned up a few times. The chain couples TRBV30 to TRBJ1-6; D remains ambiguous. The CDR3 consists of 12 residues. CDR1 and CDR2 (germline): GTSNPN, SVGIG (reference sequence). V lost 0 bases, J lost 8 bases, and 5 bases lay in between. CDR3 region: CAWSVRYSPLHF. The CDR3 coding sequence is TGTGCCTGGAGTGTACGATATTCACCCCTCCACTTT.

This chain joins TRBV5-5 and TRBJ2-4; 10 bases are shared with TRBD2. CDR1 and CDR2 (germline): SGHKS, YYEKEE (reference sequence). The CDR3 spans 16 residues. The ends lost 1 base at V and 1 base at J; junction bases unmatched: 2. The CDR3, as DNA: TGTGCCAGCAGCTTGAGCGGGGGGGCGGCCAAAAACATTCAGTACTTC. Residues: CASSLSGGAAKNIQYF. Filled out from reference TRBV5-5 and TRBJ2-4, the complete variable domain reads DAGVTQSPTHLIKTRGQQVTLRCSPISGHKSVSWYQQVLGQGPQFIFQYYEKEERGRGNFPDRFSARQFPNYSSELNVNALLLGDSALYLCASSLSGGAAKNIQYFGAGTRLSVL.

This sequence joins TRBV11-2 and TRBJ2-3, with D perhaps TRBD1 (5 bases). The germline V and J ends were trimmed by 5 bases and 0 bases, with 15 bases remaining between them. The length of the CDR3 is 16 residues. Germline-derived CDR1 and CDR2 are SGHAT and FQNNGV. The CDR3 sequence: CASSPIGHSSTDTQYF. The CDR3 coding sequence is TGTGCCAGCAGCCCAATTGGACACTCTAGCACAGATACGCAGTATTTT.

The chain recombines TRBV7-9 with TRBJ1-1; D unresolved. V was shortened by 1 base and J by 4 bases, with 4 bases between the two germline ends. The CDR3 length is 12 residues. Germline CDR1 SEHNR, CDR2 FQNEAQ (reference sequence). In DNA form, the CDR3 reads TGTGCCAGCAGCTTAGAATCCACTGAAGCTTTCTTT. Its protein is CASSLESTEAFF.

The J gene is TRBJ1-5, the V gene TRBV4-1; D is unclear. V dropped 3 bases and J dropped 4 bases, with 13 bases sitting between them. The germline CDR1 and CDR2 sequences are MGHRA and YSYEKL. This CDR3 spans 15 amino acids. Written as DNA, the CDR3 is TGCGCCAGCAGCCATTCGCTTGGCGGGAATCAGCCCCAGCATTTT. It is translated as CASSHSLGGNQPQHF.

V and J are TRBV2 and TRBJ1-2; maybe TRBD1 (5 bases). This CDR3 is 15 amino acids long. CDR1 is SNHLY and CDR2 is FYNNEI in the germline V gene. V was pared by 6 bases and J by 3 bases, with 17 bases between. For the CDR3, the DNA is TGTGCCAGCAGCCAAGGAGTGACAGACGACTATGGCTACACCTTC. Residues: CASSQGVTDDYGYTF.

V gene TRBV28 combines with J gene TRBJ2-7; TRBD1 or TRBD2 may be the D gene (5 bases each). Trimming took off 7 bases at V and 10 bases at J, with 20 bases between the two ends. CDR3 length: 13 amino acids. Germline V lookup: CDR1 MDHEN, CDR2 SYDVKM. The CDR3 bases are TGTGCCAGCACCTTCACGGGGCGGGCAGGACAGTACTTC. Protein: CASTFTGRAGQYF.

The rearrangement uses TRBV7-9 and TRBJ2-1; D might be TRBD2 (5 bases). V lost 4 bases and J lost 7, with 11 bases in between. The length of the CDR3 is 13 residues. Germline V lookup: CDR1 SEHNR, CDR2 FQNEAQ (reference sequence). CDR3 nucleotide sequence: TGTGCCAGCAGCTCGACCCCGGGGAATGAGCAGTTCTTC. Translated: CASSSTPGNEQFF.

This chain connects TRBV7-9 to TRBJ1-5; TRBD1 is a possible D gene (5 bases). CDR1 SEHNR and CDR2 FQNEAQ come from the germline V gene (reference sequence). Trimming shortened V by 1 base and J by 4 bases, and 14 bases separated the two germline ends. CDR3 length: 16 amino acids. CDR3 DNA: TGTGCCAGCAGCTTAGGTGGGGGACCTCGAAATCAGCCCCAGCATTTT. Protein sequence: CASSLGGGPRNQPQHF.

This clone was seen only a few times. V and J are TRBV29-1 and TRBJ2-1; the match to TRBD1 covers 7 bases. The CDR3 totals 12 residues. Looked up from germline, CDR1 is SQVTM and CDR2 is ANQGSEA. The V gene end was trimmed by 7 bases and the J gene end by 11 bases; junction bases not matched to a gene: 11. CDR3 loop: CSAVRGGLKQFF. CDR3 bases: TGCAGCGCTGTCCGAGGGGGCCTCAAGCAGTTCTTC.

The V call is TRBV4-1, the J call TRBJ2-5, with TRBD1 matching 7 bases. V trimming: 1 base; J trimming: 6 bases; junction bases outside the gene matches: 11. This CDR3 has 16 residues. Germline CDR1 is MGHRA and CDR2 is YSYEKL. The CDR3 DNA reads TGCGCCAGCAGCCAAGGAGCGCAAACAGGGGTGCAGACCCAGTACTTC. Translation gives CASSQGAQTGVQTQYF.

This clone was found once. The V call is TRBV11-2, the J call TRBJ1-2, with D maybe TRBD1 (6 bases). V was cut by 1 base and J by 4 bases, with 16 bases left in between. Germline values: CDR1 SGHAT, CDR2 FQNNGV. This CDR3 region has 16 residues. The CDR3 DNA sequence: TGTGCCAGCAGCTTAGCCTCAGGGGTAGCAGGCTATGGCTACACCTTC. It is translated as CASSLASGVAGYGYTF.